This entry lists 29 T cell receptor beta chains sequenced from one sample in a study of cytomegalovirus exposure and HLA in healthy donors. The table came from immunoSEQ multiplex PCR; TCRdb's copy has only in-frame clones and leaves some out. Altogether about 280,000 clones are present, around 87% being singletons, with the ten largest covering approximately 0.94%. The sample consisted of PBMCs. Source of these receptors: a young woman in good health and CMV-seronegative.

The chain links TRBV2 to TRBJ2-2; D is possibly TRBD2 (6 bases). The length of the CDR3 is 14 residues. V was pared by 7 bases and J by 7 bases, with 16 bases between. CDR1 and CDR2 (germline): SNHLY, FYNNEI. CDR3 loop: CASTSGQGGGELFF. The CDR3, as DNA: TGTGCCAGCACCAGTGGTCAGGGAGGCGGGGAGCTGTTTTTT.

The rearrangement joins TRBV5-4 to TRBJ1-2, with D unclear. The germline V gene has CDR1 SGHNT and CDR2 YYREEE (reference sequence). Trimming shortened V by 3 bases and J by 0 bases, and 15 bases separated the two germline ends. The CDR3 is 16 residues long. CDR3 bases: TGTGCCAGCAGCTCCCCAGCGGAGGAAACTAACTATGGCTACACCTTC. Encoded protein: CASSSPAEETNYGYTF.

The sample holds a few counts of this clone. V usage is TRBV2 and J usage is TRBJ1-2; 8 bases fit TRBD1. Germline CDR1 reads SNHLY; CDR2 reads FYNNEI. The J segment lost 7 bases and the V segment lost 10 bases, leaving 14 bases of the junction unmatched. CDR3 length: 14 residues. The CDR3 nucleotides read TGTGCCACGATAACTGTAACAGGGGGTCGTGGCTACACCTTC. Translating it yields CATITVTGGRGYTF. The full variable domain, completed using reference TRBV2 and TRBJ1-2, is EPEVTQTPSHQVTQMGQEVILRCVPISNHLYFYWYRQILGQKVEFLVSFYNNEISEKSEIFDDQFSVERPDGSNFTLKIRSTKLEDSAMYFCATITVTGGRGYTFGSGTRLTVV.

This clone was seen only once. The chain recombines TRBV19 with TRBJ2-1; D unresolved. The CDR3 spans 11 residues. The V end was cut by 3 bases, the J end by 15 bases, with 12 bases between. Germline values: CDR1 LNHDA, CDR2 SQIVND (reference sequence). The CDR3 protein is CASSMSRYLFF. Written as DNA, the CDR3 is TGTGCCAGTAGTATGTCGCGTTATCTGTTCTTC.

V usage is TRBV6-1 and J usage is TRBJ2-1, with TRBD1 matching 9 bases. The trim removed 10 bases at V and 12 bases at J, leaving 7 bases unmatched. CDR1 is MNHNS and CDR2 is SASEGT in the germline V gene. This CDR3 is built from 11 residues. For the CDR3, the DNA is TGTGCCAAAGGGACAGGGTTTCCGCAGTTCTTC. Translation gives CAKGTGFPQFF.

V and J are TRBV9 and TRBJ1-4, with 10 bases lining up with TRBD1. CDR3 size: 19 residues. Losses at the gene ends were 3 bases for V and 7 bases for J; bases not matched to a gene: 18. The germline gives CDR1 SGDLS, CDR2 YYNGEE. CDR3 sequence (DNA): TGTGCCAGCAGCGACAACCCCAACAGTTGGGGACAGGGGTTTGAAAAACTGTTTTTT. This gives the protein CASSDNPNSWGQGFEKLFF.

The sample holds a few counts of this clone. This chain joins TRBV30 and TRBJ2-1; TRBD2 agrees at 11 bases. The CDR3 has 15 amino acids. Germline V gene data show CDR1 as GTSNPN and CDR2 as SVGIG (reference sequence). V was clipped by 0 bases and J by 9 bases; unmatched bases: 7. DNA for the CDR3: TGTGCCTGGAGTGTAAGACTAGCGGGATCTGTTGAGCAGTTCTTC. This sequence encodes CAWSVRLAGSVEQFF.

CDR3: CASSPPLRPAYNEQFF. CDR3 DNA: TGTGCCAGCAGCCCTCCCCTCAGGCCAGCCTACAATGAGCAGTTCTTC. This chain connects TRBV14 to TRBJ2-1; no clear D. The CDR3 runs to 16 residues. V dropped 4 bases and J dropped 2 bases, with 15 bases sitting between them. Germline-derived CDR1 and CDR2 are SGHDN and FVKESK.

This chain connects TRBV6-6 to TRBJ1-2, with D perhaps TRBD1 (5 bases). CDR1 is MNHNY and CDR2 is SVGAGI in the germline V gene (reference sequence). This CDR3 spans 12 amino acids. V was cut by 6 bases and J by 6 bases, with 11 bases left in between. The chain's CDR3 is CASSGPDNGYTF. CDR3 nucleotide sequence: TGTGCCAGCAGCGGCCCGGACAATGGCTACACCTTC.

J is TRBJ2-2 and V is TRBV11-3, with D possibly being TRBD2 (6 bases). CDR3 length: 18 residues. V gave up 9 bases and J gave up 8 bases, with 31 bases separating them. CDR1 and CDR2 (germline): SGHNT, YENEEA. In nucleotides, the CDR3 is TGTGCCAGTCAGCTGGTGTTATCCGGGAGTGGATCCGCTGGGGAGCTGTTTTTT. Residues: CASQLVLSGSGSAGELFF.

V gene TRBV27 combines with J gene TRBJ2-1; 7 positions match TRBD2. This CDR3 contains 17 residues. CDR1 and CDR2 (germline): MNHEY, SMNVEV (reference sequence). V trimming: 5 bases; J trimming: 0 bases; junction bases outside the gene matches: 10. CDR3 sequence (DNA): TGTGCCAGCAGTCTACGACTAGCCGGGAGCTCCTACAATGAGCAGTTCTTC. Its protein is CASSLRLAGSSYNEQFF.

The rearrangement joins TRBV12-5 to TRBJ2-1, with TRBD2 as a possible D gene (5 bases). Germline assignment: CDR1 LGHNT and CDR2 FRNRAP. V dropped 1 base and J dropped 9 bases, with 7 bases sitting between them. This CDR3 region has 12 residues. The CDR3 DNA is TGTGCTAGTGGTTTGGACCGGGGTGAGCAGTTCTTC. The encoded protein is CASGLDRGEQFF.

This clone was seen once. The CDR3 loop is CATSRVVGDTDTQYF. As DNA, the CDR3 is TGTGCCACCAGCAGAGTGGTAGGGGACACAGATACGCAGTATTTT. V gene TRBV15 combines with J gene TRBJ2-3; tentatively, D is TRBD1 (5 bases). This CDR3 is built from 15 residues. Germline values: CDR1 LNHNV, CDR2 YYDKDF (reference sequence). The germline V and J ends were trimmed by 1 base and 2 bases, with 10 bases remaining between them. Full variable domain (missing parts from reference TRBV15 and TRBJ2-3): DAMVIQNPRYQVTQFGKPVTLSCSQTLNHNVMYWYQQKSSQAPKLLFHYYDKDFNNEADTPDNFQSRRPNTSFCFLDIRSPGLGDTAMYLCATSRVVGDTDTQYFGPGTRLTVL.

The chain uses TRBV6-1 and TRBJ2-7, with 10 bases matching TRBD2. The J segment lost 3 bases and the V segment lost 4 bases, leaving 6 bases of the junction unmatched. The length of the CDR3 is 15 residues. CDR1 is MNHNS, CDR2 SASEGT, per germline. The CDR3 loop is CASSGLAGAVYEQYF. The CDR3 nucleotides read TGTGCCAGCAGTGGTCTAGCGGGGGCTGTCTACGAGCAGTACTTC.

The rearrangement joins TRBV4-1 to TRBJ2-7, with TRBD1 matching 7 bases. CDR1 and CDR2 from the germline V gene are MGHRA and YSYEKL. Trimming cost V 1 base and J 8 bases; bases outside gene matches: 5. This CDR3 contains 13 residues. The CDR3 here is CASSQVLGGKQYF. CDR3 bases: TGCGCCAGCAGCCAAGTCTTAGGGGGCAAGCAGTACTTC.

As DNA, the CDR3 is TGTGCCTGGAGTGTAGACCGGGGCTACGAGCAGTACTTC. Translated: CAWSVDRGYEQYF. The chain has TRBV30 and TRBJ2-7; TRBD2 is a possible D gene (5 bases). V lost 0 bases and J 3 bases, leaving 9 bases between the germline ends. Germline CDR1 reads GTSNPN; CDR2 reads SVGIG (reference sequence). The CDR3 has 13 residues.

This chain links TRBV5-1 with TRBJ2-7, with TRBD2 identical over 10 bases. V was pared by 4 bases and J by 1 base, with 5 bases of the junction left unmatched. The CDR3 has 15 amino acids. Germline CDR1 and CDR2: SGHRS and YFSETQ. In DNA form, the CDR3 reads TGCGCCAGCAGCCCGACTAGCGGGTCTTCCTACGAGCAGTACTTC. Its protein product is CASSPTSGSSYEQYF.

The J gene is TRBJ1-2, the V gene TRBV5-1, with D perhaps matching TRBD1 (5 bases). Germline V gene data show CDR1 as SGHRS and CDR2 as YFSETQ. This CDR3 region has 14 residues. Between the trimmed V and J ends, which lost 0 bases and 8 bases, there was a span of 14 bases. CDR3: CASSLAKGREGYTF. DNA of the CDR3: TGCGCCAGCAGCTTGGCAAAGGGCAGGGAAGGCTACACCTTC.

This chain connects TRBV7-6 to TRBJ2-7; 11 bases agree with TRBD2. The CDR3 covers 16 residues. V shed 1 base, J shed 5 bases, and the junction held 7 bases outside the gene matches. Per germline, CDR1 SGHVS and CDR2 FNYEAQ. DNA for the CDR3: TGTGCCAGCAGCTTAGTCCTAGCGGGAGGTCCCCACGAGCAGTACTTC. This encodes CASSLVLAGGPHEQYF.

The V gene is TRBV5-1, the J gene TRBJ2-2; 8 nucleotides align to TRBD2. The CDR3 covers 15 residues. CDR1 and CDR2 (germline): SGHRS, YFSETQ. V dropped 3 bases and J dropped 5; count of bases not matched to a gene: 6. The CDR3 loop reads CASSSAGERTGELFF. The CDR3 coding sequence is TGCGCCAGCAGCTCAGCGGGAGAAAGGACCGGGGAGCTGTTTTTT.

A single count supports this clone. The gene calls are TRBV7-3 and TRBJ2-7; D gene ambiguous. CDR3 size: 14 residues. Germline V lookup: CDR1 SGHTA, CDR2 FQGTGA. Trimming stripped 0 bases from V and 5 bases from J, with 11 bases between. Here the CDR3 DNA reads TGTGCCAGCAGCTTAACCCCCAGTCCCCACGAGCAGTACTTC. Protein: CASSLTPSPHEQYF. The full variable domain, completed using reference TRBV7-3 and TRBJ2-7, is GAGVSQTPSNKVTEKGKYVELRCDPISGHTALYWYRQSLGQGPEFLIYFQGTGAADDSGLPNDRFFAVRPEGSVSTLKIQRTERGDSAVYLCASSLTPSPHEQYFGPGTRLTVT.

This chain connects TRBV10-2 to TRBJ1-2; TRBD1 matches 8 bases. CDR3 length equals 14 residues. V lost 4 bases, J lost 8 bases, and 9 bases stayed unmatched. Germline CDR1 and CDR2: WSHSY and SAAADI. CDR3 sequence (DNA): TGCGCCAGCAGTGGGGGACAGGTCGTGGGAGGCTACACCTTC. It translates to CASSGGQVVGGYTF.

The chain is built from TRBV7-7 and TRBJ2-7; 8 bases are shared with TRBD2. This CDR3 comprises 14 residues. J was trimmed by 4 bases and V by 0 bases; bases with no gene match: 2. CDR1 and CDR2 from the germline V gene are SSHAT and FNYEAQ (reference sequence). The CDR3 DNA sequence: TGTGCCAGCAGCTTAGCTCGGGAGGGGTACGAGCAGTACTTC. It is translated as CASSLAREGYEQYF.

This chain links TRBV27 with TRBJ1-2, with TRBD1 matching 9 bases. This CDR3 spans 16 amino acids. The V gene end was trimmed by 6 bases and the J gene end by 4 bases; junction bases not matched to a gene: 12. Germline CDR1 is MNHEY and CDR2 is SMNVEV (reference sequence). The CDR3 loop is CASSHIQGARTYGYTF. CDR3 bases: TGTGCCAGCAGCCACATACAGGGGGCGAGGACCTATGGCTACACCTTC.

V usage is TRBV1 and J usage is TRBJ2-1; TRBD2 reflects the table's D call only, with no check against the DNA. TRBV1 is reported as a pseudogene. The CDR3 extends over 20 amino acids. The CDR3 protein is CTSGPVVEGPLGPDNNEQFF. The CDR3 DNA reads TGCACCAGCGGGCCAGTCGTCGAAGGCCCACTAGGCCCCGACAACAATGAGCAGTTCTTC.

This clone was observed a single time. The J gene is TRBJ1-2, the V gene TRBV6-5; 8 bases line up with TRBD1. CDR3 length equals 14 residues. CDR1 is MNHEY, CDR2 SVGAGI, per germline. After removal of 6 bases from V and 3 bases from J, the junction contained 6 bases not matched to a gene. In DNA, the CDR3 is TGTGCCAGCAGCCGGGACAGGACCGACTATGGCTACACCTTC. It translates to CASSRDRTDYGYTF.

The rearrangement links TRBV2 to TRBJ2-1; D ambiguous. This CDR3 contains 13 residues. Germline V lookup: CDR1 SNHLY, CDR2 FYNNEI. V lost 8 bases and J lost 0, with 8 bases in between. The CDR3 reads CASLRPSYNEQFF. In DNA form, the CDR3 reads TGTGCCAGCCTGCGGCCCTCCTACAATGAGCAGTTCTTC.

The rearrangement links TRBV7-7 to TRBJ2-2, with TRBD1 matching 7 bases. V was clipped by 3 bases and J by 4 bases; unmatched bases: 2. This CDR3 contains 14 residues. Germline V gives CDR1 SSHAT, CDR2 FNYEAQ (reference sequence). CDR3 sequence reads: CASSLGQTTGELFF. The CDR3, as DNA: TGTGCCAGCAGCTTGGGACAGACCACCGGGGAGCTGTTTTTT.

This chain joins TRBV5-1 and TRBJ2-5; 7 bases agree with TRBD2. V lost 5 bases, J lost 5 bases, and 12 bases stayed unmatched. The CDR3 contains 15 residues. The germline CDR1 and CDR2 sequences are SGHRS and YFSETQ. CDR3 DNA: TGCGCCAGCAGTGCTGGCGGGAGTTATGGGGAGACCCAGTACTTC. The encoded protein is CASSAGGSYGETQYF.